Below, 23 T cell receptor beta chains from the same sample are listed, as sequenced in a study of blood T cell repertoires in COVID-19. Here immunoSEQ multiplex PCR was the method, and the copy in TCRdb shows in-frame clones only, minus some. This sample carries fewer than 180,000 clones, approximately 90% of them seen once, and the ten largest clones take roughly 4.5%. Sample: peripheral blood. The receptor source for this set is a woman aged 60-70 years with active or convalescent COVID-19.

J is TRBJ2-7 and V is TRBV6-2 or TRBV6-3; D remains ambiguous. V was cut by 3 bases and J by 0 bases, with 12 bases left in between. This CDR3 has 15 amino acids. Germline CDR1 MNHEY, CDR2 SVGEGT. The DNA for the CDR3 is TGTGCCAGCAGTTATGCCCGCCGGGTCTCCTACGAGCAGTACTTC. This gives the protein CASSYARRVSYEQYF.

V usage is TRBV6-6 and J usage is TRBJ1-2, with no clear D. The V and J ends lost 0 bases and 4 bases respectively, with 3 bases between them. The CDR3 spans 12 residues. Germline-derived CDR1 and CDR2 are MNHNY and SVGAGI (reference sequence). CDR3 in DNA: TGTGCCAGCAGTTACTCGGCCTATGGCTACACCTTC. Amino acids: CASSYSAYGYTF.

The J gene is TRBJ1-1, the V gene TRBV6-5; the D is unclear. Trimming took 9 bases from V and 0 from J, leaving 11 bases between them. The V gene's germline CDR1 is MNHEY and CDR2 SVGAGI. CDR3 size: 13 residues. The CDR3 DNA follows: TGTGCCAGTTTAAACATATTGAACACTGAAGCTTTCTTT. Translating it yields CASLNILNTEAFF.

Worth noting for this clone: An end of the junction does not agree with germline; a read error may underlie this. V is TRBV4-3 and J is TRBJ2-2; unclear D gene. CDR3 length: 16 amino acids. Germline V gene data show CDR1 as LGHNA and CDR2 as YSLEER. The CDR3 DNA reads TGCGCCAGCAGCCAAGCCAGCCAGGCGAAAACCGGGGAGCTGTTTTTT. Encoded protein: CASSQASQAKTGELFF.

V and J are TRBV9 and TRBJ1-5, with TRBD1 identical over 9 bases. CDR1 is SGDLS, CDR2 YYNGEE, per germline. The V segment lost 2 bases and the J segment 1 base; nucleotides outside the gene matches: 7. CDR3 length: 17 residues. The CDR3 bases are TGTGCCAGCAGCGTGGGACAGGGAGTAGAAAGCAATCAGCCCCAGCATTTT. It translates to CASSVGQGVESNQPQHF.

This clone has only one observation. The genes are TRBV7-8 and TRBJ2-1; a weak D match, TRBD1 (5 bases). The CDR3 totals 17 residues. Per the germline V gene, CDR1 is SGHVS and CDR2 is FQNEAQ. The V and J ends lost 1 base and 0 bases respectively, with 13 bases between them. This CDR3 reads CASSLVAQAPSYNEQFF. The CDR3 DNA reads as TGTGCCAGCAGCTTAGTTGCACAGGCCCCCTCCTACAATGAGCAGTTCTTC. Full variable domain (rest looked up from reference TRBV7-8 and TRBJ2-1): GAGVSQSPRYKVAKRGQDVALRCDPISGHVSLFWYQQALGQGPEFLTYFQNEAQLDKSGLPSDRFFAERPEGSVSTLKIQRTQQEDSAVYLCASSLVAQAPSYNEQFFGPGTRLTVL.

V and J are TRBV10-1 and TRBJ1-2, with D perhaps matching TRBD1 (5 bases). The V and J ends lost 6 bases and 8 bases respectively, with 16 bases between them. Looked up from germline, CDR1 is WNHNN and CDR2 is SYGVQD (reference sequence). This CDR3 has 13 residues. The CDR3 sequence: CASRDTGTEGYTF. For the CDR3, the DNA is TGCGCCAGCAGGGATACAGGTACTGAGGGCTACACCTTC.

This chain links TRBV12-3 or TRBV12-4 with TRBJ1-2; possibly TRBD1 for D (5 bases). Between the trimmed V and J ends, which lost 8 bases and 5 bases, there was a span of 15 bases. This CDR3 spans 13 amino acids. CDR3: CASWDLAGYGYTF. The CDR3 coding sequence is TGTGCCAGCTGGGACCTGGCGGGATATGGCTACACCTTC.

J is TRBJ1-1 and V is TRBV6-5, with D possibly TRBD1 on 6 matching bases. V was clipped by 10 bases and J by 5 bases, with 14 bases between them. This CDR3 has 12 amino acids. CDR1 and CDR2 (germline): MNHEY, SVGAGI. CDR3 region: CATIPGETEAFF. CDR3 coding DNA: TGTGCCACGATCCCAGGGGAGACTGAAGCTTTCTTT.

This clone was detected only a few times. The V gene is TRBV3-1 (or the pseudogene TRBV3-2), the J gene TRBJ2-7; D unclear. V lost 1 base, J lost 3 bases, and 10 bases lay in between. Germline assignment: CDR1 LGHDT and CDR2 YNNKEL (reference sequence). CDR3 length: 14 residues. CDR3 amino acids: CASSQVPDDYEQYF. In DNA, the CDR3 is TGTGCCAGCAGCCAAGTTCCAGATGACTACGAGCAGTACTTC.

The CDR3 nucleotides are TGCGCCAGCAGCCAGTTGGGGGGAGGTAATGAAAAACTGTTTTTT. Translated, it gives CASSQLGGGNEKLFF. V is TRBV4-1 and J is TRBJ1-4; possible D gene TRBD1, 5 bases. Germline CDR1 and CDR2: MGHRA and YSYEKL. Trimming removed 3 bases from V and 4 bases from J, with 12 bases in between. The CDR3 is 15 residues long.

The chain recombines TRBV4-3 with TRBJ1-1; no firm D call. This CDR3 has 14 residues. V dropped 2 bases and J dropped 3 bases, with 10 bases sitting between them. In germline, CDR1 is LGHNA, CDR2 YSLEER. The CDR3, as DNA: TGCGCCAGCAGCCAATTGGGGAGGGACACTGAAGCTTTCTTT. Translated: CASSQLGRDTEAFF.

The chain employs TRBV3-1 (or the pseudogene TRBV3-2) and TRBJ2-3; 10 positions agree with TRBD2. Germline CDR1 is LGHDT and CDR2 is YNNKEL (reference sequence). This CDR3 comprises 18 residues. Losses at the gene ends were 1 base for V and 2 bases for J; bases not matched to a gene: 9. The CDR3 spells CASSQGSSGGPLTDTQYF. CDR3 in DNA: TGTGCCAGCAGCCAAGGCTCTAGCGGGGGCCCTCTCACAGATACGCAGTATTTT.

This clone was recorded once. V usage is TRBV4-3 and J usage is TRBJ2-7, with D uncertain. Germline assignment: CDR1 LGHNA and CDR2 YSLEER. Trimming pared 0 bases from V and 3 bases from J, leaving 15 bases between. The CDR3 has 16 amino acids. The DNA for the CDR3 is TGCGCCAGCAGCCAAGATCGAACAGAGATAGTCTACGAGCAGTACTTC. This codes for CASSQDRTEIVYEQYF.

The chain employs TRBV19 and TRBJ2-7; 7 positions match TRBD2. Germline lookup yields CDR1 LNHDA and CDR2 SQIVND (reference sequence). The V gene end was trimmed by 1 base and the J gene end by 6 bases; junction bases not matched to a gene: 3. This CDR3 spans 13 amino acids. The CDR3 DNA follows: TGTGCCAGTAGTATAGGACTAGCATCCGAGCAGTACTTC. Protein: CASSIGLASEQYF.

The J gene is TRBJ1-1, the V gene TRBV5-1; D not resolved. The germline V gene has CDR1 SGHRS and CDR2 YFSETQ. The CDR3 length is 14 residues. The V gene lost 2 bases and the J gene lost 2 bases, with 10 bases spanning the gap. The CDR3 sequence is CASSFSGSNTEAFF. The CDR3 DNA reads as TGCGCCAGCAGCTTTTCGGGGAGCAACACTGAAGCTTTCTTT.

This rearrangement joins TRBV13 to TRBJ2-7; TRBD1 matches 7 bases. Germline V gives CDR1 PRHDT, CDR2 FYEKMQ (reference sequence). The CDR3 consists of 15 residues. V gave up 5 bases and J gave up 3 bases; unmatched junction bases: 10. The CDR3 DNA sequence: TGTGCCAGCAGCACCATCCGGGACAGAAGCTACGAGCAGTACTTC. Its protein is CASSTIRDRSYEQYF.

The rearrangement joins TRBV27 to TRBJ2-1, with a possible D match to TRBD2 (5 bases). The CDR3 runs to 13 residues. V was shortened by 4 bases and J by 9 bases, with 13 bases between the two germline ends. The V gene's germline CDR1 is MNHEY and CDR2 SMNVEV (reference sequence). CDR3 in amino acids: CASSSNRRGEQFF. As DNA, the CDR3 is TGTGCCAGCAGTTCCAACCGTCGGGGTGAGCAGTTCTTC.

The chain is built from TRBV4-3 and TRBJ1-2, with 8 bases lining up with TRBD1. V trimming: 4 bases; J trimming: 4 bases; junction bases outside the gene matches: 8. From germline, CDR1 is LGHNA and CDR2 YSLEER. The CDR3 runs 15 residues. The CDR3 loop is CASSRSTGEAYGYTF. In nucleotides, the CDR3 is TGCGCCAGCAGCCGATCGACAGGGGAGGCCTATGGCTACACCTTC.

The rearrangement uses TRBV20-1 and TRBJ1-1; D remains ambiguous. This CDR3 has 13 amino acids. CDR1 is DFQATT, CDR2 SNEGSKA, per germline (reference sequence). V lost 3 bases, J lost 5 bases, and 13 bases lay in between. The CDR3: CSASPPWETEAFF. The CDR3 DNA is TGCAGTGCTAGTCCCCCCTGGGAGACTGAAGCTTTCTTT.

This chain connects TRBV18 to TRBJ2-2, with D possibly being TRBD2 (6 bases). Germline V gene sequence: CDR1 KGHSH, CDR2 LQKENI. The CDR3 is 15 amino acids. The V and J ends lost 6 bases and 4 bases respectively, with 15 bases between them. Here the CDR3 reads CASSSGGPFTGELFF. The DNA of the CDR3 is TGTGCCAGCTCCTCCGGAGGGCCTTTCACCGGGGAGCTGTTTTTT.

The chain combines TRBV4-3 with TRBJ1-4; tentatively, D is TRBD1 (6 bases). Germline loops: CDR1 LGHNA, CDR2 YSLEER. The CDR3 has 10 residues. Trimming took 4 bases from V and 16 from J, leaving 10 bases between them. The CDR3, as DNA: TGCGCCAGCAGCCGGCAGGGGCGGTTTTTT. This translates into CASSRQGRFF.

The genes are TRBV20-1 and TRBJ1-5, with D uncertain. The CDR3 contains 12 residues. The germline V and J ends were trimmed by 3 bases and 3 bases, with 6 bases remaining between them. Germline V gene data show CDR1 as DFQATT and CDR2 as SNEGSKA (reference sequence). The CDR3 protein is CSASSSNQPQHF. CDR3 bases: TGCAGTGCTAGTTCGTCCAATCAGCCCCAGCATTTT.